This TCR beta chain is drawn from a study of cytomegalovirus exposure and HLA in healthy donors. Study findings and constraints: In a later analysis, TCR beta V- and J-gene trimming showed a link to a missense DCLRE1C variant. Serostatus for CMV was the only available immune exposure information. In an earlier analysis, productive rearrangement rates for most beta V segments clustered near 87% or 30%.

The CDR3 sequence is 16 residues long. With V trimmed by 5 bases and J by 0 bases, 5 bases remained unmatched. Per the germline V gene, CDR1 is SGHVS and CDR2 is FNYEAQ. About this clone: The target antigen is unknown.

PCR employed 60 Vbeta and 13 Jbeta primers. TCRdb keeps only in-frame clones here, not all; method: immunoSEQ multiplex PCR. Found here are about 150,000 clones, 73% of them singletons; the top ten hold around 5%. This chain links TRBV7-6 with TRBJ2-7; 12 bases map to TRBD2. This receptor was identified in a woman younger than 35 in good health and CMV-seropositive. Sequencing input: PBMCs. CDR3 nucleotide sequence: TGTGCCAGCAGCGCAACTAGCGGGGGGACCTCCTACGAGCAGTACTTC. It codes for CASSATSGGTSYEQYF.